Presented here are 9 T cell receptor beta chains from one specimen sequenced in a study of radiation and T cells in renal cell carcinoma. Here immunoSEQ multiplex PCR was the method, and the copy in TCRdb shows in-frame clones only, minus some. The table lists 120,000 to 150,000 clones, roughly nine tenths of them singletons, with roughly 4% in the top ten. Sample time point: baseline pretreatment blood. Stated treatment: 15 Gy SBRT to primary tumor, nephrectomy 4 weeks later. The sequencing here drew on blood, taken from a patient whose treatment included radiotherapy and nephrectomy. The receptor source for this set is a woman in her seventies with renal cell carcinoma.

The chain combines TRBV14 with TRBJ1-1; D not certain. Germline V lookup: CDR1 SGHDN, CDR2 FVKESK. The V gene lost 8 bases and the J gene lost 3 bases, with 10 bases spanning the gap. CDR3 length: 12 residues. The CDR3 DNA follows: TGTGCCAGCTCACAGACGTACACTGAAGCTTTCTTT. As protein: CASSQTYTEAFF.

The CDR3 region has the DNA TGCGCCAGCAGCCAGGGACTAGCGGGGGGACACTACAATGAGCAGTTCTTC. Residues: CASSQGLAGGHYNEQFF. The rearrangement uses TRBV5-1 and TRBJ2-1; 15 nucleotides agree with TRBD2. CDR3 length: 17 amino acids. With V trimmed by 4 bases and J by 3 bases, 5 bases remained unmatched. The germline gives CDR1 SGHRS, CDR2 YFSETQ. The variable domain in full, with the rest retrieved from reference TRBV5-1 and TRBJ2-1, is KAGVTQTPRYLIKTRGQQVTLSCSPISGHRSVSWYQQTPGQGLQFLFEYFSETQRNKGNFPGRFSGRQFSNSRSEMNVSTLELGDSALYLCASSQGLAGGHYNEQFFGPGTRLTVL.

The chain uses TRBV6-6 and TRBJ2-1, with TRBD2 matching over 10 bases. V shed 10 bases and J 7 bases; nucleotides not matched to a gene: 10. Germline-derived CDR1 and CDR2 are MNHNY and SVGAGI (reference sequence). This CDR3 has 14 amino acids. CDR3 DNA: TGTGCCACAATAGCGGGGGGCGCGATGAATGAGCAGTTCTTC. It translates to CATIAGGAMNEQFF.

The genes are TRBV7-2 and TRBJ2-7, with D unclear. V lost 1 base and J lost 9, with 7 bases in between. Germline CDR1 and CDR2: SGHTA and FQGNSA. The CDR3 is 11 residues long. CDR3 sequence (DNA): TGTGCCAGCAGCTTAGGGGCGGCGCAGTACTTC. This gives the protein CASSLGAAQYF.

The genes are TRBV5-1 and TRBJ2-7; 13 bases map to TRBD2. This CDR3 is built from 16 residues. V dropped 4 bases and J dropped 2; count of bases not matched to a gene: 6. The V gene's germline CDR1 is SGHRS and CDR2 YFSETQ. CDR3 region: CASSLRTSGGTYEQYF. The CDR3 DNA sequence: TGCGCCAGCAGCCTACGGACTAGCGGGGGAACCTACGAGCAGTACTTC.

The V gene is TRBV5-5, the J gene TRBJ1-5; D gene ambiguous. The germline gives CDR1 SGHKS, CDR2 YYEKEE (reference sequence). Trimming cost V 0 bases and J 2 bases, with 0 bases left between them. CDR3 length: 12 residues. CDR3 protein: CASSLGNQPQHF. Written as DNA, the CDR3 is TGTGCCAGCAGCTTGGGCAATCAGCCCCAGCATTTT.

The J gene is TRBJ2-1, the V gene TRBV5-8, with TRBD2 matching 16 bases. V lost 3 bases to trimming and J lost 5 bases; unmatched junction nucleotides: 11. Germline V lookup: CDR1 SGHTS, CDR2 YDEGEE. The CDR3 sequence is 19 residues long. CDR3 bases: TGTGCCAGCAGCTCCTCCGGGACTAGCGGGGGGGCATTTAACAATGAGCAGTTCTTC. Its translation: CASSSSGTSGGAFNNEQFF.

This CDR3 is CASTLMPRGKADTQYF. CDR3 nucleotides: TGTGCCAGCACTCTCATGCCGAGGGGAAAGGCAGATACGCAGTATTTT. V is TRBV5-6 and J is TRBJ2-3; D possibly uses TRBD1 or TRBD2 (5 bases each). The V gene lost 6 bases and the J gene lost 4 bases, with 21 bases spanning the gap. Looked up from germline, CDR1 is SGHDT and CDR2 is YYEEEE. The CDR3 extends over 16 amino acids.

The genes are TRBV5-4 and TRBJ2-5; D perhaps matches TRBD1 (6 bases). CDR1 is SGHNT and CDR2 is YYREEE in the germline V gene (reference sequence). V lost 0 bases to trimming and J lost 5 bases, with 14 bases between them. The CDR3 extends over 15 amino acids. Written as DNA, the CDR3 is TGTGCCAGCAGCTTGGGATACAGGGACGAGGAGACCCAGTACTTC. The encoded protein is CASSLGYRDEETQYF.